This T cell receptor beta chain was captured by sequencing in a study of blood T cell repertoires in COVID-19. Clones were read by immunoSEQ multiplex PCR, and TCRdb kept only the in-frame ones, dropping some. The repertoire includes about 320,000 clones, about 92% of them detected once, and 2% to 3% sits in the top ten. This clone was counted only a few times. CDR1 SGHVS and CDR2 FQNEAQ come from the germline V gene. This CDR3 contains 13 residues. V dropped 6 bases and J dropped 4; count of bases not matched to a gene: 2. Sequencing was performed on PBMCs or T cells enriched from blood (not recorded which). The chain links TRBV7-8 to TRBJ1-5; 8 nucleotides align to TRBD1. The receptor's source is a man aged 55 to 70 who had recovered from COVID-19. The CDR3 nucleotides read TGTGCCAGCAGTAGGGACAGGAATCAGCCCCAGCATTTT. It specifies CASSRDRNQPQHF.